Sequencing of this TCR beta chain was carried out in a study of neoadjuvant anti-PD-1 for oral cavity cancer. J was trimmed by 0 bases and V by 5 bases; bases with no gene match: 14. The germline CDR1 and CDR2 sequences are MDHEN and SYDVKM. There are 18 residues in the CDR3. In the case of this clone: The antigen remains undetermined.

Stage II-IVA oral cavity squamous cell carcinoma was new and untreated by systemic or radiation therapy. The assay was immunoSEQ multiplex PCR, and TCRdb's table has in-frame clones only and misses some. The table shows more than 10,000 clones, with under 60% occurring only once. Overall study results and limits: Higher pretreatment Treg/Th17 ratios tracked higher pretreatment blood clonality. Only a few patients per response group were TCR-analyzed; validation needed.

The chain joins TRBV28 to TRBJ2-3; TRBD2 matches 7 bases. The specimen was tumor tissue, collected before nivolumab (anti-PD-1) treatment. This TCR was sampled from a person aged 35-79 years with oral cavity squamous cell carcinoma. CDR3 in DNA: TGTGCCAGCAGTCCCGCCCCTACTAGCGCCCTAAGCACAGATACGCAGTATTTT. This gives the protein CASSPAPTSALSTDTQYF.